These T cell receptor beta chains were read from a single sample in a study of cytomegalovirus exposure and HLA in healthy donors. Sequencing was performed with immunoSEQ multiplex PCR; in TCRdb, only in-frame clones are kept and a portion is missing. The table lists just over 200,000 clones, under 70% of them singletons. The sample taken for sequencing was PBMCs. The receptors were gathered from a man aged 35 to 55 in good health and CMV-seropositive. Each CDR3 is given with its conserved first and last residue. The D gene is left open where the match is weak. Clone size is given for some rows only: seen once, a few or many times, or a class if the clone is expanded.

v_gene	d_gene	j_gene	abundance	CDR3aa	CDR3nt
TRBV2	NA	TRBJ1-2	NA	CASIRLLTAF	TGTGCCAGCATTCGTCTCTTAACAGCCTTC
TRBV10-3	TRBD2	TRBJ2-5	NA	CAISGLAGLMGETQYF	TGTGCCATCAGTGGACTAGCGGGGCTCATGGGGGAGACCCAGTACTTC
TRBV5-3	TRBD1	TRBJ2-2	few	CARTRTGDLTGELFF	TGTGCCAGAACCAGGACAGGGGATCTCACCGGGGAGCTGTTTTTT
TRBV19	TRBD1	TRBJ1-2	few	CASSPNRGSNYGYTF	TGTGCCAGTAGTCCCAACAGGGGTTCTAACTATGGCTACACCTTC
TRBV7-2	TRBD2	TRBJ2-5	NA	CASSDQPGLALRRETQYF	TGTGCCAGCAGCGATCAACCGGGACTAGCCTTAAGGAGGGAGACCCAGTACTTC
TRBV14	NA	TRBJ1-1	NA	CASSQTQMNTEAFF	TGTGCCAGCAGCCAAACACAGATGAACACTGAAGCTTTCTTT
TRBV5-1	NA	TRBJ1-2	NA	CASSLEGSGYGYTF	TGCGCCAGCAGCTTGGAAGGATCCGGGTATGGCTACACCTTC
TRBV10-3	TRBD2	TRBJ2-2	few	CAISESGLAGTTGELFF	TGTGCCATCAGTGAGTCGGGACTAGCGGGAACAACCGGGGAGCTGTTTTTT
TRBV6-1	TRBD2	TRBJ2-3	NA	CASSVSSGIVDTQYF	TGTGCCAGCAGTGTCTCTAGCGGGATAGTAGATACGCAGTATTTT
TRBV10-3	NA	TRBJ2-3	NA	CAIKSGQHTDTQYF	TGTGCCATCAAGTCAGGCCAGCACACAGATACGCAGTATTTT
TRBV19	NA	TRBJ1-1	NA	CASSVLQGGTEAFF	TGTGCCAGTAGTGTCCTCCAGGGAGGAACTGAAGCTTTCTTT
TRBV7-6	NA	TRBJ1-3	few	CASSLEAVGSGNTIYF	TGTGCCAGCAGCTTAGAAGCCGTCGGCTCTGGAAACACCATATATTTT
TRBV6-1	NA	TRBJ2-7	NA	CASSEGSNYEQYF	TGTGCCAGCAGTGAAGGCAGTAATTACGAGCAGTACTTC
TRBV2	NA	TRBJ1-2	NA	CASTHDRPDLDYGYTF	TGTGCCAGCACCCATGACAGGCCTGATTTGGACTATGGCTACACCTTC
TRBV11-2	TRBD1	TRBJ1-1	NA	CASSRDRGTEAFF	TGTGCCAGCAGCAGGGACAGGGGCACTGAAGCTTTCTTT
TRBV5-5	TRBD1	TRBJ1-1	NA	CASSWGQGVLNTEAFF	TGTGCCAGCAGCTGGGGACAGGGGGTTCTCAACACTGAAGCTTTCTTT
TRBV10-3	TRBD1	TRBJ2-1	NA	CAISVDRAYNEQFF	TGTGCCATCAGTGTGGACAGGGCCTACAATGAGCAGTTCTTC
TRBV28	TRBD1	TRBJ2-7	few	CASSFSDRVYEQYF	TGTGCCAGCAGTTTCTCGGACAGGGTGTACGAGCAGTACTTC
TRBV29-1	NA	TRBJ2-1	NA	CSVEDRGSSYNEQFF	TGCAGCGTAGAGGATCGGGGGAGCTCCTACAATGAGCAGTTCTTC
TRBV6-5	NA	TRBJ1-2	once	CASSSPGGNYGYTF	TGTGCCAGCAGTTCCCCGGGGGGTAACTATGGCTACACCTTC
TRBV10-1	NA	TRBJ1-5	few	CASSIGDLERSQPQHF	TGCGCCAGCAGTATAGGGGACTTAGAACGAAGTCAGCCCCAGCATTTT
TRBV5-1	TRBD1	TRBJ1-2	NA	CASSAGTGLDYGYTF	TGCGCCAGCAGCGCCGGGACAGGGTTGGACTATGGCTACACCTTC
TRBV19	TRBD1	TRBJ1-4	NA	CASGTGPEKLFF	TGTGCCAGTGGGACAGGGCCTGAAAAACTGTTTTTT
TRBV7-3	NA	TRBJ2-1	few	CASSLGFSSYNEQFF	TGTGCCAGCAGCCTAGGTTTCAGCTCCTACAATGAGCAGTTCTTC
TRBV5-1	NA	TRBJ1-1	NA	CASSPSMGGTNTEAFF	TGCGCCAGCAGCCCGAGCATGGGGGGGACGAACACTGAAGCTTTCTTT
TRBV7-2	NA	TRBJ2-3	few	CASSLAPGYSDTQYF	TGTGCCAGCAGCTTAGCCCCAGGGTACTCGGATACGCAGTATTTT
TRBV29-1	NA	TRBJ1-1	few	CSVDRGGVTEAFF	TGCAGCGTTGACAGGGGAGGGGTCACTGAAGCTTTCTTT
TRBV6-6	NA	TRBJ1-1	NA	CASSYAQVTEAFF	TGTGCCAGCAGTTACGCCCAGGTAACTGAAGCTTTCTTT
TRBV28	TRBD2	TRBJ2-3	NA	CASTPQLAGVGDTQYF	TGTGCCAGCACCCCCCAGCTAGCGGGGGTTGGTGATACGCAGTATTTT
TRBV5-4	TRBD1	TRBJ2-1	NA	CASSLGGQGATNEQFF	TGTGCCAGCAGCTTGGGGGGACAGGGGGCTACCAATGAGCAGTTCTTC
TRBV14	NA	TRBJ2-1	NA	CASSLTGREQFF	TGTGCCAGCAGCCTCACAGGCCGTGAGCAGTTCTTC
TRBV7-6	TRBD2	TRBJ2-1	few	CASSLTSGGPPYNEQFF	TGTGCCAGCAGCTTGACTAGCGGGGGCCCGCCGTACAATGAGCAGTTCTTC
TRBV27	NA	TRBJ2-7	NA	CASSSQGLREQYF	TGTGCCAGCAGTTCTCAGGGATTACGCGAGCAGTACTTC
TRBV6-5	TRBD1	TRBJ1-4	NA	CASSYTGTVNEKLFF	TGTGCCAGCAGTTACACCGGGACAGTGAATGAAAAACTGTTTTTT
TRBV10-3	NA	TRBJ1-2	NA	CAISASEGTWDGYTF	TGTGCCATCAGTGCTAGCGAAGGGACTTGGGATGGCTACACCTTC
TRBV4-1	TRBD1	TRBJ2-7	NA	CASSSFPTGGEQYF	TGCGCCAGCAGTTCTTTCCCAACAGGGGGCGAGCAGTACTTC
TRBV19	TRBD1	TRBJ2-7	NA	CASSRDREYEQYF	TGTGCCAGTAGTAGGGACAGGGAGTACGAGCAGTACTTC
TRBV11-2	NA	TRBJ2-5	NA	CASSPGLREETQYF	TGTGCCAGCAGCCCAGGACTGAGAGAAGAGACCCAGTACTTC
TRBV6-1	TRBD1	TRBJ1-2	few	CASRSSQGAHGYTF	TGTGCCAGCAGGTCCTCCCAGGGGGCGCATGGCTACACCTTC
TRBV5-4	NA	TRBJ2-4	NA	CASSDGLAKNIQYF	TGTGCCAGCTCCGACGGACTAGCCAAAAACATTCAGTACTTC
TRBV7-2	TRBD2	TRBJ2-1	NA	CASSPPSGGNNEQFF	TGTGCCAGCAGCCCGCCTAGCGGGGGGAACAATGAGCAGTTCTTC
TRBV27	NA	TRBJ2-7	NA	CASSLSIQTYEQYF	TGTGCCAGCAGTTTATCGATACAGACCTACGAGCAGTACTTC
TRBV28	TRBD2	TRBJ2-3	NA	CASSSSTGGADTQYF	TGTGCCAGCAGTTCCTCTACGGGGGGGGCAGATACGCAGTATTTT
TRBV6-1	NA	TRBJ1-2	NA	CASSGVRTEDRLYGYTF	TGTGCCAGCAGTGGTGTCAGGACAGAGGATCGCCTCTATGGCTACACCTTC
TRBV6-5	NA	TRBJ2-7	few	CASSYHGGSYEQYF	TGTGCCAGCAGTTACCATGGCGGCTCCTACGAGCAGTACTTC
TRBV29-1	NA	TRBJ1-2	NA	CSVLQYGYTF	TGCAGCGTTCTGCAGTATGGCTACACCTTC
TRBV6-5	NA	TRBJ2-5	NA	CASYRTPRETQYF	TGTGCCAGCTACAGGACACCTCGGGAGACCCAGTACTTC
TRBV5-8	NA	TRBJ2-1	NA	CASSITGNNEQFF	TGTGCCAGCAGCATTACAGGGAACAATGAGCAGTTCTTC
TRBV5-1	TRBD1	TRBJ2-7	NA	CASSLDRGSYEQYF	TGCGCCAGCAGCTTGGACAGGGGGTCCTACGAGCAGTACTTC
TRBV27	TRBD1	TRBJ1-5	NA	CASRGQGQDQPQHF	TGTGCCAGCAGGGGACAGGGGCAAGATCAGCCCCAGCATTTT
TRBV5-5	TRBD2	TRBJ2-2	NA	CASSPASGGAGTGELFF	TGTGCCAGCAGCCCGGCTAGCGGGGGGGCGGGCACCGGGGAGCTGTTTTTT
TRBV11-2	NA	TRBJ2-7	few	CASSLVGRDEQYF	TGTGCCAGCAGCTTAGTTGGCCGGGACGAGCAGTACTTC
TRBV27	NA	TRBJ2-5	NA	CASSWGPRETQYF	TGTGCCAGCAGCTGGGGGCCCAGGGAGACCCAGTACTTC
TRBV6-5	NA	TRBJ2-2	NA	CASVAAGELFF	TGTGCCAGCGTGGCGGCCGGGGAGCTGTTTTTT